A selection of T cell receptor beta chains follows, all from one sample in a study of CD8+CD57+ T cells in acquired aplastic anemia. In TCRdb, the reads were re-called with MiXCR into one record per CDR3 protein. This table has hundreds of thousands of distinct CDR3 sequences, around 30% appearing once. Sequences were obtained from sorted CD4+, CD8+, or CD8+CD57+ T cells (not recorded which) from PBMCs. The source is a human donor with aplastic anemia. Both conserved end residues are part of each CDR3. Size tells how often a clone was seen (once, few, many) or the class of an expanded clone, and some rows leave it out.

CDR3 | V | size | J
CASSIQRQGYEQYF | TRBV19 | many | TRBJ2-7
CAISESARGIGEQFF | TRBV10-3 | many | TRBJ2-1
CSARLAGTGTSPLHF | TRBV20-1 | many | TRBJ1-6
CASSLRLGIGRGGTGELFF | TRBV5-1 | few | TRBJ2-2
CASTWTGSGANVLTF | TRBV10-2 | many | TRBJ2-6
CASRSAPGQPSSYNSPLHF | TRBV25-1 | few | TRBJ1-6
CASSRPGYYGYTF | TRBV6-2/TRBV6-3 | - | TRBJ1-2
CATSREASSYNEQFF | TRBV15 | many | TRBJ2-1
CAISSGTGGWNEQFF | TRBV10-3 | - | TRBJ2-1
CASTQRGSYEQYF | TRBV2 | few | TRBJ2-7
CASRLEGRIYGYTF | TRBV2 | - | TRBJ1-2
CASSADRGYEKLFF | TRBV2 | many | TRBJ1-4
CASKGTAYGYTF | TRBV6-1 | few | TRBJ1-2
CSARDMGSSLETQYF | TRBV20-1 | - | TRBJ2-5
CASSGTGDPPQQYF | TRBV2 | many | TRBJ2-7
CASSRQAQNNSPLHF | TRBV4-1 | - | TRBJ1-6
CASSLLQANSPLHF | TRBV11-1 | - | TRBJ1-6
CASSFVGNPYEQYF | TRBV13 | few | TRBJ2-7
CASTYRGANTEAFF | TRBV6-2/TRBV6-3 | - | TRBJ1-1
CASSTRQVDYTF | TRBV6-1 | few | TRBJ1-2
CAWSTGYGNTIYF | TRBV30 | few | TRBJ1-3
CATSDESGNSFDTQYF | TRBV24-1 | - | TRBJ2-3
CASSQEPGTNRNQPQRF | TRBV4-3 | - | TRBJ1-5
CSAQKGTGYGYTF | TRBV29-1 | once | TRBJ1-2
CASRQGLETQYF | TRBV25-1 | - | TRBJ2-5
CASSPDGSFNYGYTF | TRBV5-1 | - | TRBJ1-2
CASSGGTPQETQYF | TRBV5-1 | - | TRBJ2-5
CSASGLGFSWGYTF | TRBV20-1 | - | TRBJ1-2
CAIREPSGFTDTQYF | TRBV10-3 | many | TRBJ2-3
CASSVRLAGGIYEQYF | TRBV11-2 | many | TRBJ2-7
CAISESEGETHEQYF | TRBV10-3 | - | TRBJ2-7
CASSLDRYTGELFF | TRBV14 | few | TRBJ2-2